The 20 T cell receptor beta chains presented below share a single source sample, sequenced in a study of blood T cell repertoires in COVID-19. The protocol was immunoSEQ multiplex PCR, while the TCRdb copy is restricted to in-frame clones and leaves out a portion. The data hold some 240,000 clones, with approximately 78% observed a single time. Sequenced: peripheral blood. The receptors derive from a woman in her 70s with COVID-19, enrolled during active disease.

In DNA form, the CDR3 reads TGTGCCAGCAGCCAAGATACTAGCGGGAGGAACTTGAATACGCAGTATTTT. Translation: CASSQDTSGRNLNTQYF. The rearrangement uses TRBV3-1 (or the pseudogene TRBV3-2) and TRBJ2-3; 12 bases agree with TRBD2. Germline trimming cut 0 bases from V and 7 bases from J; bases unmatched to any gene: 8. This CDR3 region has 17 residues. Germline loops: CDR1 LGHDT, CDR2 YNNKEL (reference sequence).

The CDR3 is CASSRTPLEQYF. In DNA, the CDR3 is TGTGCCAGCAGCCGGACACCCCTGGAGCAGTACTTC. V and J are TRBV3-1 (or the pseudogene TRBV3-2) and TRBJ2-7; the D gene is possibly TRBD1 (5 bases). CDR1 is LGHDT, CDR2 YNNKEL, per germline (reference sequence). Trimming took 4 bases from V and 7 from J, leaving 11 bases between them. CDR3 length equals 12 residues.

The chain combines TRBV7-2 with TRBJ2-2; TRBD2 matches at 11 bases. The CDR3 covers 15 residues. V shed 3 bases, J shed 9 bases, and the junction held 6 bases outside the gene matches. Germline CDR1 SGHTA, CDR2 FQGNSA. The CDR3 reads CASSFASGRIRELFF. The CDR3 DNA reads TGTGCCAGCAGCTTCGCTAGCGGGAGGATCCGGGAGCTGTTTTTT.

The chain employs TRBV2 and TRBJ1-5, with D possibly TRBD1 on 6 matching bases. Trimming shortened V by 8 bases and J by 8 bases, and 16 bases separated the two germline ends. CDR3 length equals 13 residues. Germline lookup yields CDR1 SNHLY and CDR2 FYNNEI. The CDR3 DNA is TGTGCCAGCGAGGGGGGGCTGTCCGAGCCCCAGCATTTT. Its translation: CASEGGLSEPQHF.

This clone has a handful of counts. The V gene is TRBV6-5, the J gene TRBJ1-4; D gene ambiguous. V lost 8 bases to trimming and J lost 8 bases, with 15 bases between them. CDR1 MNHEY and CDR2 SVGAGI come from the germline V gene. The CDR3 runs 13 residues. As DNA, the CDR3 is TGTGCCAGCGGCAGTTCGGGAACAGAAAAACTGTTTTTT. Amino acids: CASGSSGTEKLFF.

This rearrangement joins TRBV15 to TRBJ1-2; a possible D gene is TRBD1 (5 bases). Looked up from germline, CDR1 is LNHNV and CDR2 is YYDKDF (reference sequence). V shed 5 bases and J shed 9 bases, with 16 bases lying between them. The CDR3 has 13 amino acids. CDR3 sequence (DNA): TGTGCCACCAGCCCAGGGCCAGACAGAAGCTACACCTTC. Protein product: CATSPGPDRSYTF.

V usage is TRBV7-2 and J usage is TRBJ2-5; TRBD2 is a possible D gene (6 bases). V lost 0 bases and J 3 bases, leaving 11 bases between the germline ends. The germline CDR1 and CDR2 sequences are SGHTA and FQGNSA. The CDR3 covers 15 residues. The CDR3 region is CASSLAGRIKETQYF. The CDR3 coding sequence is TGTGCCAGCAGCTTAGCGGGGAGGATTAAAGAGACCCAGTACTTC.

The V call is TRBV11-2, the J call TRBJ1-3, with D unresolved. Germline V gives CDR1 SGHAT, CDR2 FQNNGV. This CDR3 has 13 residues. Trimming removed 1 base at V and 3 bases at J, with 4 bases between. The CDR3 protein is CASSLAGGNTIYF. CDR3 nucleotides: TGTGCCAGCAGCTTAGCGGGTGGAAACACCATATATTTT. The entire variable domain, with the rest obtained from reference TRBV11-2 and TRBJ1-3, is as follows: EAGVAQSPRYKIIEKRQSVAFWCNPISGHATLYWYQQILGQGPKLLIQFQNNGVVDDSQLPKDRFSAERLKGVDSTLKIQPAKLEDSAVYLCASSLAGGNTIYFGEGSWLTVV.

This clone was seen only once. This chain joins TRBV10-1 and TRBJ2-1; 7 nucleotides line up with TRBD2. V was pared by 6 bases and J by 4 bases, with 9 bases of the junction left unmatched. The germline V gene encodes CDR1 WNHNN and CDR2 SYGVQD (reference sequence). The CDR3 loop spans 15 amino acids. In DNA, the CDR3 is TGCGCCAGCAGCGTGGGGCGGGAGAGGTACAATGAGCAGTTCTTC. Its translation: CASSVGRERYNEQFF.

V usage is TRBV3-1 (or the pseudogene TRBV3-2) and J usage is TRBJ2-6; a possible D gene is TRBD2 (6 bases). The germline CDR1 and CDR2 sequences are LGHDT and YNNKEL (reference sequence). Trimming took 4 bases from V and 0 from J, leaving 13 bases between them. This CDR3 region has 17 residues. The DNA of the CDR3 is TGTGCCAGCAGCCCCGGGACTTCTGCCTCTGGGGCCAACGTCCTGACTTTC. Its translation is CASSPGTSASGANVLTF.

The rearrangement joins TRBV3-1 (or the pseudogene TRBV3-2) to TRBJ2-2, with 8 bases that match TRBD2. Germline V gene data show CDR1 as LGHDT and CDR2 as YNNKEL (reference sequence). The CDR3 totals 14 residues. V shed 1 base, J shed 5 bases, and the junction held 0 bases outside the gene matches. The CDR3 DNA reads TGTGCCAGCAGCCAAGTAGCGGGAACCGGGGAGCTGTTTTTT. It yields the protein CASSQVAGTGELFF.

CDR3 nucleotide sequence: TGCGCCAGCAGCTTGGAAACAGGGGGTAAGACTGAAGCTTTCTTT. This sequence encodes CASSLETGGKTEAFF. V and J are TRBV5-1 and TRBJ1-1, with 8 bases fitting TRBD1. The CDR3 sequence is 15 residues long. After removal of 0 bases from V and 5 bases from J, the junction contained 6 bases not matched to a gene. Germline CDR1 SGHRS, CDR2 YFSETQ.

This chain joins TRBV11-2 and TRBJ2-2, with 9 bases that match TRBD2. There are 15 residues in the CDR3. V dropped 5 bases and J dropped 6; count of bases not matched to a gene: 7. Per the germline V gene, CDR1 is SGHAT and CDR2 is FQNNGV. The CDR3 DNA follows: TGTGCCAGCAGCAGGGGGCGGGAGGGCCCCGGGGAGCTGTTTTTT. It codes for CASSRGREGPGELFF.

The DNA for the CDR3 is TGTGCCAGCAGGAGGGACAGTGCAACTAATGAAAAACTGTTTTTT. The encoded protein is CASRRDSATNEKLFF. This chain uses TRBV6-5 with TRBJ1-4; the match to TRBD1 covers 7 bases. J was trimmed by 0 bases and V by 6 bases; bases with no gene match: 4. The CDR3 runs to 15 residues. The germline V gene has CDR1 MNHEY and CDR2 SVGAGI.

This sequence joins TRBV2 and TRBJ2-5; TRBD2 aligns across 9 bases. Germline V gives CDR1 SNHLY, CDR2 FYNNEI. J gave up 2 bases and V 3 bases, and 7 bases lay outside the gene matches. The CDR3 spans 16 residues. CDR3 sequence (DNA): TGTGCCAGCAGTGACCTAGCGGGAACACTACAAGAGACCCAGTACTTC. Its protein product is CASSDLAGTLQETQYF. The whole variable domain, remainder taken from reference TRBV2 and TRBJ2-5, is EPEVTQTPSHQVTQMGQEVILRCVPISNHLYFYWYRQILGQKVEFLVSFYNNEISEKSEIFDDQFSVERPDGSNFTLKIRSTKLEDSAMYFCASSDLAGTLQETQYFGPGTRLLVL.

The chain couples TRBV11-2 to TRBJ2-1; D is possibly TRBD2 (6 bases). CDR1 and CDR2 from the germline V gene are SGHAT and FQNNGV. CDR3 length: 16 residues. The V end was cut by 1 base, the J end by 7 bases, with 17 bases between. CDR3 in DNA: TGTGCCAGCAGCTTAGGCGTTGGTCGCGGGAATAATGAGCAGTTCTTC. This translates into CASSLGVGRGNNEQFF.

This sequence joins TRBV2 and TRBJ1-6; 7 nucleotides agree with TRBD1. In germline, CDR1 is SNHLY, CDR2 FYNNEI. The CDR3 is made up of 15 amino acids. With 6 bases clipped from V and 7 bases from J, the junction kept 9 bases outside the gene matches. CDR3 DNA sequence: TGTGCCAGCAGCAGGCGACAGGGAAACAATTCACCCCTCCACTTT. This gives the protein CASSRRQGNNSPLHF. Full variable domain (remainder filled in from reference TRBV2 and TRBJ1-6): EPEVTQTPSHQVTQMGQEVILRCVPISNHLYFYWYRQILGQKVEFLVSFYNNEISEKSEIFDDQFSVERPDGSNFTLKIRSTKLEDSAMYFCASSRRQGNNSPLHFGNGTRLTVT.

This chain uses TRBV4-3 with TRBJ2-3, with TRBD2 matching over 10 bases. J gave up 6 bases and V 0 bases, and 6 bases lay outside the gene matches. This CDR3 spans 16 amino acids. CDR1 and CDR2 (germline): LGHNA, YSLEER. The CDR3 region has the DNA TGCGCCAGCAGCCAAGAATCACTAGCGGGGACTGATACGCAGTATTTT. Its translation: CASSQESLAGTDTQYF.

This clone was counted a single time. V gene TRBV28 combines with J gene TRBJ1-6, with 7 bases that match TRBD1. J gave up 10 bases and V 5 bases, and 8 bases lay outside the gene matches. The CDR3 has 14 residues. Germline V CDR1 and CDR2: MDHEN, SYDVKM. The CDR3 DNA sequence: TGTGCCAGCAGTCCAGACCGGGACAGCTCACCCCTCCACTTT. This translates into CASSPDRDSSPLHF.

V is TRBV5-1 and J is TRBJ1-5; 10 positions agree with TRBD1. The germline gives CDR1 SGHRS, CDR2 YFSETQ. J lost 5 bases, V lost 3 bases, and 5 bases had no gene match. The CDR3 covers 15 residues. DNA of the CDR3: TGCGCCAGCAGCTCGGGACAGGGGCCGGATCAGCCCCAGCATTTT. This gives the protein CASSSGQGPDQPQHF.